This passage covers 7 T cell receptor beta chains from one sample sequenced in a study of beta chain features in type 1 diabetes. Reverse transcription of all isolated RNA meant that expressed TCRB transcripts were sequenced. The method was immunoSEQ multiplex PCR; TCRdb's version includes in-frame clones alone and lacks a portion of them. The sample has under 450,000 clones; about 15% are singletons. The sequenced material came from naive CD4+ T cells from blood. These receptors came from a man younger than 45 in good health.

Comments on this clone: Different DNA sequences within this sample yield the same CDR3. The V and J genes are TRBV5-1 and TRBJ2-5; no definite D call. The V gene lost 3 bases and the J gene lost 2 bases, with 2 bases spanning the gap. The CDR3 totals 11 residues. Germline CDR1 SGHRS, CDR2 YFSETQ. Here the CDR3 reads CASSYQETQYF. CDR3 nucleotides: TGCGCCAGCAGCTATCAAGAGACCCAGTACTTC.

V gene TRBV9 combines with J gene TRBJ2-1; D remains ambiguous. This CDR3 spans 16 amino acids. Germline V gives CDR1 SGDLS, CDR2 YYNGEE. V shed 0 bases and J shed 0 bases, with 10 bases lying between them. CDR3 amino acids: CASSVDALSSYNEQFF. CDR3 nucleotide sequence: TGTGCCAGCAGCGTAGACGCGCTCAGCTCCTACAATGAGCAGTTCTTC.

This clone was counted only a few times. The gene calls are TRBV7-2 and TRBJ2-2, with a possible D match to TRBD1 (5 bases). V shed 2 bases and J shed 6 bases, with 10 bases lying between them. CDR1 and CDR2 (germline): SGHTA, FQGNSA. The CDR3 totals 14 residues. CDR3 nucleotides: TGTGCCAGCAGCTTACAGGGTGGTTCCGGGGAGCTGTTTTTT. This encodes CASSLQGGSGELFF.

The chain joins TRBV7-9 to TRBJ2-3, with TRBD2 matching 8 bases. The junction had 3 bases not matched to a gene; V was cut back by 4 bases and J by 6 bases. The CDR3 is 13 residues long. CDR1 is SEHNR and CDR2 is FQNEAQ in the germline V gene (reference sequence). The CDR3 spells CASSSPGGDTQYF. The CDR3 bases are TGTGCCAGCAGCTCCCCGGGGGGGGATACGCAGTATTTT.

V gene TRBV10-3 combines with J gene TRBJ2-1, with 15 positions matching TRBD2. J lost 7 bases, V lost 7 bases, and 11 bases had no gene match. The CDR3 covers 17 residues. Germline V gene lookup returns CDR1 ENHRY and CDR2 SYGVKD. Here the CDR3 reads CAITGTSGRSLVNEQFF. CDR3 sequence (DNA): TGTGCCATCACAGGGACTAGCGGGAGGTCGTTAGTTAATGAGCAGTTCTTC.

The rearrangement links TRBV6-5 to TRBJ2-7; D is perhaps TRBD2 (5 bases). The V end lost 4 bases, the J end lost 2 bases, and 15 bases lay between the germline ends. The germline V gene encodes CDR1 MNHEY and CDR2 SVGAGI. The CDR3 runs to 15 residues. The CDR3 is CASSLTPGLTYEQYV. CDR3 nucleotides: TGTGCCAGCAGTTTGACCCCAGGACTGACCTACGAGCAGTACGTC.

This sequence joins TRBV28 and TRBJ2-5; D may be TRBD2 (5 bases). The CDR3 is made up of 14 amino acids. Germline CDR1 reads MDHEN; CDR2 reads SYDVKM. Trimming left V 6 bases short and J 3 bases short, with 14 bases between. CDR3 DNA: TGTGCCAGCAGCGAGGCGGGTGCTAAAGAGACCCAGTACTTC. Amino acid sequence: CASSEAGAKETQYF. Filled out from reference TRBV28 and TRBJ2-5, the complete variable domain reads DVKVTQSSRYLVKRTGEKVFLECVQDMDHENMFWYRQDPGLGLRLIYFSYDVKMKEKGDIPEGYSVSREKKERFSLILESASTNQTSMYLCASSEAGAKETQYFGPGTRLLVL.